This T cell receptor (beta chain) was documented in a study of Graves' ophthalmopathy and Graves' hyperthyroidism. The CDR3 is 15 amino acids. Germline V gene sequence: CDR1 SGHAT, CDR2 FQNNGV. V lost 5 bases, J lost 2 bases, and 8 bases stayed unmatched. RNA transcripts were the source from which TCR beta CDR3 regions were amplified. The authors performed first-round RT-PCR with HTBI primers and then a second-round multiplex PCR. Each CDR3 protein is one row after TCRdb ran MiXCR on the multiplex PCR reads. The sample carries 200,000 to 300,000 distinct CDR3 sequences, around 45% recorded once. The chain recombines TRBV11-2 with TRBJ2-5, with TRBD2 matching over 7 bases. The TCR sequence derives from an adult man with Graves' ophthalmopathy. Source material: peripheral blood. The CDR3 DNA follows: TGTGCCAGCAGCCCAGCGGGGATTTGGCAAGAGACCCAGTACTTC. Translating gives CASSPAGIWQETQYF.